The rows below give T cell receptor beta chains drawn from one sample of a study of T-cell reconstitution after alpha-beta-depleted transplantation in children. TCRdb called the PCR reads again in MiXCR, with one record for every CDR3 protein. The sample lists 780,000 or so distinct CDR3 sequences; roughly 15% were seen once. The specimen comprised PBMCs, mostly from graft donor cells, sampled 360 days after TCRalphabeta/CD19-depleted stem cell transplant. The receptors were sampled from a male patient between 5 and 17 years old who had a stem cell transplant for acute lymphoblastic leukemia, so the T cells may come from the graft donor. CDR3s include the opening cysteine and the closing phenylalanine or tryptophan. Fields, in order: J gene, D gene, V gene, clone size, CDR3 protein, CDR3 DNA. A D gene is named only where the DNA matches it firmly. Clone size is shown for a subset of rows, as once, few, many or a class of expanded clone.

j_call: TRBJ2-3
d_call: TRBD2
v_call: TRBV14
clone_size: .
cdr3_aa: CASSHPGLASTDTQYF
cdr3_nt: TGTGCCAGCAGCCATCCCGGACTAGCGAGCACAGATACGCAGTATTTT

j_call: TRBJ2-1
d_call: TRBD2
v_call: TRBV11-2
clone_size: .
cdr3_aa: CASSSGLAGPNEQFF
cdr3_nt: TGTGCCAGCAGCTCGGGACTAGCGGGTCCCAATGAGCAGTTCTTC

j_call: TRBJ2-7
d_call: .
v_call: TRBV10-3
clone_size: many
cdr3_aa: CAISESVIAVSYEQYF
cdr3_nt: TGTGCCATCAGTGAGTCTGTAATAGCGGTTTCCTACGAGCAGTACTTC

j_call: TRBJ1-6
d_call: .
v_call: TRBV9
clone_size: .
cdr3_aa: CASSPSTDWVYNSPLHF
cdr3_nt: TGTGCCAGCAGCCCTTCGACAGATTGGGTTTATAATTCACCCCTCCACTTT

j_call: TRBJ1-2
d_call: .
v_call: TRBV12-3/TRBV12-4
clone_size: few
cdr3_aa: CASTGGPGYGYTF
cdr3_nt: TGTGCCAGCACTGGGGGGCCCGGGTATGGCTACACCTTC

j_call: TRBJ2-1
d_call: TRBD2
v_call: TRBV11-1
clone_size: .
cdr3_aa: CASSYTRTSGRERGSYNEQFF
cdr3_nt: TGTGCCAGCAGCTATACCAGGACTAGCGGGAGGGAGAGGGGCTCCTACAATGAGCAGTTCTTC

j_call: TRBJ1-1
d_call: TRBD1
v_call: TRBV10-1
clone_size: .
cdr3_aa: CASSEPGTAENTEAFF
cdr3_nt: TGCGCCAGCAGTGAGCCCGGGACAGCAGAGAACACTGAAGCTTTCTTT

j_call: TRBJ2-6
d_call: .
v_call: TRBV5-1
clone_size: few
cdr3_aa: CASKTGNGANVLTF
cdr3_nt: TGCGCCAGCAAGACAGGCAACGGGGCCAACGTCCTGACTTTC

j_call: TRBJ2-1
d_call: .
v_call: TRBV27
clone_size: few
cdr3_aa: CATTGARARDGEQFF
cdr3_nt: TGTGCCACCACCGGGGCAAGGGCGAGGGATGGTGAGCAGTTCTTC

j_call: TRBJ2-6
d_call: TRBD1
v_call: TRBV24-1
clone_size: few
cdr3_aa: CATTPSAYQTGGIPPLGANVLTF
cdr3_nt: TGTGCCACCACGCCCAGCGCTTATCAAACAGGGGGGATACCCCCTCTGGGGGCCAACGTCCTGACTTTC

j_call: TRBJ2-1
d_call: TRBD2
v_call: TRBV10-3
clone_size: few
cdr3_aa: CAISESSVTSGLSYNEQFF
cdr3_nt: TGTGCCATCAGTGAGTCGAGTGTTACTAGCGGGCTTTCCTACAATGAGCAGTTCTTC

j_call: TRBJ2-7
d_call: TRBD1
v_call: TRBV5-1
clone_size: few
cdr3_aa: CASSLMTGSSDEQYF
cdr3_nt: TGCGCCAGCAGCTTGATGACAGGGAGTTCCGACGAGCAGTACTTC

j_call: TRBJ2-1
d_call: .
v_call: TRBV29-1
clone_size: many
cdr3_aa: CSVEGQDGTLNEQFF
cdr3_nt: TGCAGCGTTGAGGGCCAGGACGGTACCCTTAATGAGCAGTTCTTC

j_call: TRBJ2-5
d_call: .
v_call: TRBV29-1
clone_size: .
cdr3_aa: CSVEVSRAGRETQYF
cdr3_nt: TGCAGCGTTGAAGTTTCTCGGGCAGGGAGAGAGACCCAGTACTTC

j_call: TRBJ2-2
d_call: .
v_call: TRBV12-3/TRBV12-4
clone_size: .
cdr3_aa: CASSFAGSTGELFF
cdr3_nt: TGTGCCAGCAGTTTCGCGGGATCCACCGGGGAGCTGTTTTTT